This T cell receptor beta chain was found in a study of blood T cell repertoires in COVID-19. Across the whole study: COVID-19 samples, acute and convalescent, were from the United States, Italy and Spain.

Authors' analysis steps: How many nucleated cells were present was estimated from reference gene primer amplification. The data were produced by immunoSEQ multiplex PCR, yet TCRdb's version contains in-frame clones alone and is incomplete. That table furnishes V, J and clone size, whereas the DNA furnished D and trimming. The table lists some 32,000 clones, around 86% of them singletons. This CDR3 comprises 16 residues. Germline assignment: CDR1 KGHSH and CDR2 LQKENI. The V gene end was trimmed by 3 bases and the J gene end by 3 bases; junction bases not matched to a gene: 7. The genes are TRBV18 and TRBJ2-7; 11 bases align to TRBD2. The receptor's source is a man aged 60-69 years with active COVID-19. The sample was peripheral blood. The CDR3 sequence: CASSPDVAGGDYEQYF. The CDR3 region has the DNA TGTGCCAGCTCACCGGACGTAGCGGGGGGGGACTACGAGCAGTACTTC.